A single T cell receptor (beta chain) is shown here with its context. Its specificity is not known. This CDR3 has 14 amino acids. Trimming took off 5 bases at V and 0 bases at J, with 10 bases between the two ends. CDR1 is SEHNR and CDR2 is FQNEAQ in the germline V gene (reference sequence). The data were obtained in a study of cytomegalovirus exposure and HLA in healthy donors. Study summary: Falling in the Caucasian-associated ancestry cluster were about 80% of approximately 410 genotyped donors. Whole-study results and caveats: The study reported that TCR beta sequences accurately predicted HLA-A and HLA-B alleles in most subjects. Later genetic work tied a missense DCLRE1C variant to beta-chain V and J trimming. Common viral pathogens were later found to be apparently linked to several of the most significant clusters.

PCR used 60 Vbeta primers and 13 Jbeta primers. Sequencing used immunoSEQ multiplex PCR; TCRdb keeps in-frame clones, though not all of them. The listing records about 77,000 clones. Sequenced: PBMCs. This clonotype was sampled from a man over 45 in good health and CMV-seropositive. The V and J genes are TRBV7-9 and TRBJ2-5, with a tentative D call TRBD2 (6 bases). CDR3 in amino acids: CASSRSSDQETQYF. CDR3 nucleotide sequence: TGTGCCAGCAGCCGTTCTAGCGACCAAGAGACCCAGTACTTC.